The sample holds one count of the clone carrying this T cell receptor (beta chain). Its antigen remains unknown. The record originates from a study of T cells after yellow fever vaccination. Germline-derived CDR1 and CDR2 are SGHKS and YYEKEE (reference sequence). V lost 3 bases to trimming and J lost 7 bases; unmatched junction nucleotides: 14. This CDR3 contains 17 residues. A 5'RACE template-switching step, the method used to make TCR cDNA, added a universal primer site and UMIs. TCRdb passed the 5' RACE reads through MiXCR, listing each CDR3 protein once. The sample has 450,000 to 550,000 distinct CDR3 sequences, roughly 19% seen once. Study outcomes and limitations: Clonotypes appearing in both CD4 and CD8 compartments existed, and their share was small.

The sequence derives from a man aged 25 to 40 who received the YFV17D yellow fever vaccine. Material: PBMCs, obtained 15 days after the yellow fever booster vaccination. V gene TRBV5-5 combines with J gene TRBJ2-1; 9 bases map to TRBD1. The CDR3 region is CASSSSWEGTGSNEQFF. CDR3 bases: TGTGCCAGCAGCTCCTCGTGGGAGGGGACAGGGAGTAATGAGCAGTTCTTC.